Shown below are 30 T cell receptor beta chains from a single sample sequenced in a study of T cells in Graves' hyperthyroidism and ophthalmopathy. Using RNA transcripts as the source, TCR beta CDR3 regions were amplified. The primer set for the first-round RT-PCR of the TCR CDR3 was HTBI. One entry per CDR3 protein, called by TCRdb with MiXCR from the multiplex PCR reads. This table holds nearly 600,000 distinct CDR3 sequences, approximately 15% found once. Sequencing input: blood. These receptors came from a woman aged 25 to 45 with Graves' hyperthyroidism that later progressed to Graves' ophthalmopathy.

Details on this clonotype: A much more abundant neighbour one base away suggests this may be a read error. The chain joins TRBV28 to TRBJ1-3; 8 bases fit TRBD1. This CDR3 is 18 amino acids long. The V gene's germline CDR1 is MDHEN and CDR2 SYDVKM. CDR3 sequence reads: CAGSPWGTGTSSGNTIYF. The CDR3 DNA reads TGTGCCGGCAGTCCGTGGGGGACAGGTACGAGCTCTGGAAACACCATATATTTT.

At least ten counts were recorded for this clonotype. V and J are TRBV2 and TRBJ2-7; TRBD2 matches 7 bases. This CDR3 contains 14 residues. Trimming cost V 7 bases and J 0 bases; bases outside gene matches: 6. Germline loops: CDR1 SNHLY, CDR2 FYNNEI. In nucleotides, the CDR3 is TGTGCCAGCAAGAGGGAGGGGAGCTCCTACGAGCAGTACTTC. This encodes CASKREGSSYEQYF.

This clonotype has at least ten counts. CDR3 region: CASSETDRGMNTEAFF. The CDR3 bases are TGCGCCAGCAGTGAGACAGACAGGGGGATGAACACTGAAGCTTTCTTT. V usage is TRBV10-1 and J usage is TRBJ1-1, with 9 bases fitting TRBD1. CDR1 and CDR2 from the germline V gene are WNHNN and SYGVQD (reference sequence). This CDR3 spans 16 amino acids. Trimming took 2 bases from V and 0 from J; bases not matched to a gene: 4.

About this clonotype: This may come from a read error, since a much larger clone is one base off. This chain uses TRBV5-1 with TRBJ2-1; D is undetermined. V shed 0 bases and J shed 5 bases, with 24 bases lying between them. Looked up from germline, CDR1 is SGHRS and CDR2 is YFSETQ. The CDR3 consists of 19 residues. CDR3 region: CASSLVWTATVDKNNEQFF. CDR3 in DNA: TGCGCCAGCAGCTTGGTTTGGACCGCTACCGTAGATAAAAACAATGAGCAGTTCTTC.

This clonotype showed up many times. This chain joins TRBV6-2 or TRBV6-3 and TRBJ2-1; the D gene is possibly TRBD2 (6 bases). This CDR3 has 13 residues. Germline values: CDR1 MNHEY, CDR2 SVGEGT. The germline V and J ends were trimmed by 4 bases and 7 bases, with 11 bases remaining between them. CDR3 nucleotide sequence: TGTGCCAGCAGTTGGGACTCAGGGAATGAGCAGTTCTTC. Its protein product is CASSWDSGNEQFF.

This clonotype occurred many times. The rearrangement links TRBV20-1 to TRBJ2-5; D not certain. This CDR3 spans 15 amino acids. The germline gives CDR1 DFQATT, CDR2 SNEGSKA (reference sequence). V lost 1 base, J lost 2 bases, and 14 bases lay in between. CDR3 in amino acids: CSARGRWPLQETQYF. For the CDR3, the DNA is TGCAGTGCTAGAGGACGGTGGCCCCTACAAGAGACCCAGTACTTC.

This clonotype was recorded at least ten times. The CDR3 loop reads CASSVVEGAPETQYF. The DNA for the CDR3 is TGTGCCAGCAGCGTAGTGGAGGGGGCGCCGGAGACCCAGTACTTC. The chain recombines TRBV9 with TRBJ2-5, with a possible D match to TRBD1 (7 bases). V lost 0 bases to trimming and J lost 5 bases, with 14 bases between them. CDR1 SGDLS and CDR2 YYNGEE come from the germline V gene. This CDR3 contains 15 residues.

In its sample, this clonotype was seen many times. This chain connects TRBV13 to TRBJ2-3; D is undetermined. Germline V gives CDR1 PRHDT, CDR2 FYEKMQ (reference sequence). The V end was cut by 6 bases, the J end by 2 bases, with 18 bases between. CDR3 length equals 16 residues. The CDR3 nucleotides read TGTGCCAGCAGGGAATTAACGGACGGATACACAGATACGCAGTATTTT. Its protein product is CASRELTDGYTDTQYF.

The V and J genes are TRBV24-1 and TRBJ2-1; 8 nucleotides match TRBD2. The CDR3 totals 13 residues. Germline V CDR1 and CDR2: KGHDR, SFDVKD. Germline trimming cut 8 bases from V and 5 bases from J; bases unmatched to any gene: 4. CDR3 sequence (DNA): TGTGCCACCACCCAAGCGGGAGACAATGAGCAGTTCTTC. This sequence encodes CATTQAGDNEQFF.

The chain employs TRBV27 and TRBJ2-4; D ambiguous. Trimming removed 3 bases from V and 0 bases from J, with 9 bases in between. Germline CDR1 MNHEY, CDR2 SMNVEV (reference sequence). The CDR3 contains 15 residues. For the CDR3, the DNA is TGTGCCAGCAGTTTGGTTCCTCTAGCCAAAAACATTCAGTACTTC. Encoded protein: CASSLVPLAKNIQYF.

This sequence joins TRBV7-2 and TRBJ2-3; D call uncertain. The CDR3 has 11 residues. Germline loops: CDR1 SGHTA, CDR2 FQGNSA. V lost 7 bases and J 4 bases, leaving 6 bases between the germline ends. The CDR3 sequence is CASTEADTQYF. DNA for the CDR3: TGTGCCAGCACCGAGGCAGATACGCAGTATTTT.

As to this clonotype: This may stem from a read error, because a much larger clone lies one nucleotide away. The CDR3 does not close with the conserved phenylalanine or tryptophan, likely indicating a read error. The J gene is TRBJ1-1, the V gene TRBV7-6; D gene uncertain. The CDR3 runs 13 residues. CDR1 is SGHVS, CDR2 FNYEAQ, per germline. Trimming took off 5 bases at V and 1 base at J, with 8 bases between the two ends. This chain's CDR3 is CASSQMENTEAFL. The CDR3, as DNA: TGTGCCAGCAGCCAAATGGAGAACACTGAAGCTTTCCTT.

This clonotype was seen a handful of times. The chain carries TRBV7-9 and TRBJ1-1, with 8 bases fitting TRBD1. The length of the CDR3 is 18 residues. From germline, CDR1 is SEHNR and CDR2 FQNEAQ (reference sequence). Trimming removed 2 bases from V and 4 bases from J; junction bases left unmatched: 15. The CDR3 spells CASSLRQGYRMAVTEAFF. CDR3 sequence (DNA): TGTGCCAGCAGCTTAAGACAGGGGTACAGAATGGCGGTCACTGAAGCTTTCTTT.

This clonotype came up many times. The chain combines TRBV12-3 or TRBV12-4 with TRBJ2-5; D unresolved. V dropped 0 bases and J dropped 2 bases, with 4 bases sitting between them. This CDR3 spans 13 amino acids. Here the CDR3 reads CASSLAIQETQYF. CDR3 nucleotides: TGTGCCAGCAGTTTAGCGATACAAGAGACCCAGTACTTC.

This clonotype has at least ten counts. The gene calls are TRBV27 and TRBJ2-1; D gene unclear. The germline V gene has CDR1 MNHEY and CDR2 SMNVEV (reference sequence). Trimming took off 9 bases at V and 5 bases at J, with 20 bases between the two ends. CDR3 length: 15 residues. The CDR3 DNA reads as TGTGCCAGTTCCCCCTCACCTTTGTTCGACAATGAGCAGTTCTTC. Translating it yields CASSPSPLFDNEQFF.

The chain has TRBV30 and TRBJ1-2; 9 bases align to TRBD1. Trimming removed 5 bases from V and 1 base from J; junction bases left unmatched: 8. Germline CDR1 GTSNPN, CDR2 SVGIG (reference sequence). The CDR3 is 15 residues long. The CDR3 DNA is TGTGCCTGGGGGACAGGGAGTATTGATAACTATGGCTACACCTTC. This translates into CAWGTGSIDNYGYTF.

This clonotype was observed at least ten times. CDR3 nucleotide sequence: TGTGCCAGCAGTTATGCAAAGCCGGTTTTCTCCTACGAGCAGTACTTC. Translation gives CASSYAKPVFSYEQYF. The genes are TRBV6-1 and TRBJ2-7; D is undetermined. The germline CDR1 and CDR2 sequences are MNHNS and SASEGT. The CDR3 sequence is 16 residues long. Trimming removed 5 bases from V and 0 bases from J, with 17 bases in between.

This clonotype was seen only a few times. The CDR3 DNA follows: TGTGCCAGCAGCTTAGCGGCAAGGAATTCACCCCTCCACTTT. Translating it yields CASSLAARNSPLHF. The chain has TRBV7-9 and TRBJ1-6, with D hard to call. With 0 bases removed from V and 7 bases from J, the gap between germline ends came to 7 bases. In germline, CDR1 is SEHNR, CDR2 FQNEAQ (reference sequence). CDR3 length: 14 residues.

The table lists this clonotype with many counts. The CDR3 DNA reads TGCGCCAGCAGCTTCCACGAGGTAGCGGGAGACACCGGGGAGCTGTTTTTT. Translation: CASSFHEVAGDTGELFF. The chain links TRBV5-1 to TRBJ2-2, with TRBD2 matching 9 bases. The V segment lost 2 bases and the J segment 3 bases; nucleotides outside the gene matches: 8. The germline V gene has CDR1 SGHRS and CDR2 YFSETQ. The CDR3 has 17 residues.

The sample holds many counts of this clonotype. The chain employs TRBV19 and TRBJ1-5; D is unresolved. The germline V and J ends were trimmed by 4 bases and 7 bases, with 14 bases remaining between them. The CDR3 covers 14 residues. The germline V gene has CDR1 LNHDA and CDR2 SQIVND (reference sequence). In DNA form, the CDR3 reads TGTGCCAGTAGTAGTCCTTTTTTGAGCCAGCCCCAGCATTTT. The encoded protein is CASSSPFLSQPQHF.

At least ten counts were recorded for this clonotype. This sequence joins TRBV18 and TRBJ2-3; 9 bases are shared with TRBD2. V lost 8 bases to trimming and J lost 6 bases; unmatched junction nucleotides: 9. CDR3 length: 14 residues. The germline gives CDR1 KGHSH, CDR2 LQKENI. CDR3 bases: TGTGCCAGCACTAGAGCTAGCGGGATTGATACGCAGTATTTT. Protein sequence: CASTRASGIDTQYF.

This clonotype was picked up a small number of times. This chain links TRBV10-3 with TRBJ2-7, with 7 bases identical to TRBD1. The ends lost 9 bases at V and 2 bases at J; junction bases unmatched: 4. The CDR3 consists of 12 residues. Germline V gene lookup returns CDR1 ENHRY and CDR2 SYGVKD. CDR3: CAIRQGTYEQYF. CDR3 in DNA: TGTGCCATACGACAGGGAACCTACGAGCAGTACTTC.

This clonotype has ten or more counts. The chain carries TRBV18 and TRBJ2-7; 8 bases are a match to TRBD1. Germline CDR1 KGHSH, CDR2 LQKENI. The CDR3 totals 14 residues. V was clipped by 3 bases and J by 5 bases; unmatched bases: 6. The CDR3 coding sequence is TGTGCCAGCTCACCGGGACAGGTTATCAACGAGCAGTACTTC. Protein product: CASSPGQVINEQYF.

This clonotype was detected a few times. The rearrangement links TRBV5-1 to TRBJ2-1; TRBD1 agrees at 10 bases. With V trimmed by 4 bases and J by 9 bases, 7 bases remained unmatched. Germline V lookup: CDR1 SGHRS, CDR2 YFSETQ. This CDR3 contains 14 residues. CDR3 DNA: TGCGCCAGCAGCCTACGGACAGGGGGGGGTGAGCAGTTCTTC. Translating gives CASSLRTGGGEQFF. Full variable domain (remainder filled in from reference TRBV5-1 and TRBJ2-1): KAGVTQTPRYLIKTRGQQVTLSCSPISGHRSVSWYQQTPGQGLQFLFEYFSETQRNKGNFPGRFSGRQFSNSRSEMNVSTLELGDSALYLCASSLRTGGGEQFFGPGTRLTVL.

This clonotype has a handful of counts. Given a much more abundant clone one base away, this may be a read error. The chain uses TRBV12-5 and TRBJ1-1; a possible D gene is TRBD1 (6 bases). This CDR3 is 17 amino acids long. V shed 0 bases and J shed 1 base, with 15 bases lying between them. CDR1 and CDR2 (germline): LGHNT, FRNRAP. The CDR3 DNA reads TGTGCTAGTGGTTTGGTAGACGCAGGGGTCCCGAACACTGAAGCTTTCTTT. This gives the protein CASGLVDAGVPNTEAFF.

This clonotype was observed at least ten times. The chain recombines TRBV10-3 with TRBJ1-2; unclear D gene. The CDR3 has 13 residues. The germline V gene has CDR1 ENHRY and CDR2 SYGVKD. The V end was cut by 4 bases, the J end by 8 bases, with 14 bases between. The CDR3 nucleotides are TGTGCCATCAGTGTGGACGGTGACGGGGGCTACACCTTC. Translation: CAISVDGDGGYTF.

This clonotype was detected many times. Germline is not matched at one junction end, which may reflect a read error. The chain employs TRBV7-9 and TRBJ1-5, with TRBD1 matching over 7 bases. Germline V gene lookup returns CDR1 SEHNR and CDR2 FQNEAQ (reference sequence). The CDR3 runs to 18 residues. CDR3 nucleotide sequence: TGTGCCAGCAGCTTCGTACCCGGACAGGACACTAGCTATCAGCCCCAGCATTTT. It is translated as CASSFVPGQDTSYQPQHF.

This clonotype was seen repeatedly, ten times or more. CDR3 coding DNA: TGCAGTGCTAGAGGGACTTTTTCAGTGAGTAATGAGCAGTTCTTC. Protein product: CSARGTFSVSNEQFF. This chain uses TRBV20-1 with TRBJ2-1, with D possibly TRBD2 on 5 matching bases. Looked up from germline, CDR1 is DFQATT and CDR2 is SNEGSKA (reference sequence). V lost 1 base, J lost 7 bases, and 17 bases lay in between. The CDR3 length is 15 residues.

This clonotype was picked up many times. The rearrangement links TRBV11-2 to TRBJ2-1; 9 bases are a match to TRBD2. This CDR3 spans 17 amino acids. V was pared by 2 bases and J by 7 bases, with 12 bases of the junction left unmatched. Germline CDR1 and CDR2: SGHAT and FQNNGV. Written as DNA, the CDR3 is TGTGCCAGCAGCTTAAAAGCGTGGCGGGAGGGCTTGAATGAGCAGTTCTTC. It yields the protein CASSLKAWREGLNEQFF.

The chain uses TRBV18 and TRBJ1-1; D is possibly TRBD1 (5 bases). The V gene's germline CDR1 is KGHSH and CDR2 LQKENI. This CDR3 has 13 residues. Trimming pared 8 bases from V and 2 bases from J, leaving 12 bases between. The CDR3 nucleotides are TGTGCCAGCATAGGGGATTTCAACACTGAAGCTTTCTTT. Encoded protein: CASIGDFNTEAFF.